The rows below give T cell receptor beta chains drawn from one sample of a study of T-cell reconstitution after alpha-beta-depleted transplantation in children. MiXCR, applied by TCRdb to the PCR reads, yields one record per CDR3 protein. The table lists approximately 500,000 distinct CDR3 sequences, about 11% of them singletons. Sequenced material: PBMCs, taken before TCRalphabeta/CD19-depleted stem cell transplant. These receptors all come from a child aged 2 to 10 with inherited bone marrow failure, due to receive a stem cell transplant. Each CDR3 is given with its conserved first and last residue. D genes are given only for firm matches. Size values are once, few and many counts, or a class for expanded clones, and some rows have none.

CASGNRDRQETQYF | TGCGCCAGCGGGAACCGGGACAGACAAGAGACCCAGTACTTC | TRBV10-2 | TRBD1 | TRBJ2-5 | many
CASSPGIRNEQFF | TGTGCCAGCAGCCCCGGGATTCGGAATGAGCAGTTCTTC | TRBV13 | . | TRBJ2-1 | many
CAISESWSGEYQETQYF | TGTGCCATCAGTGAGTCGTGGTCGGGAGAGTACCAAGAGACCCAGTACTTC | TRBV10-3 | . | TRBJ2-5 | .
CSAGTSGRRTADTQYF | TGCAGTGCGGGGACTAGCGGGAGGAGGACGGCAGATACGCAGTATTTT | TRBV20-1 | TRBD2 | TRBJ2-3 | few
CASRTRVSNEQFF | TGTGCCAGCAGGACGAGGGTGAGCAATGAGCAGTTCTTC | TRBV11-2 | . | TRBJ2-1 | many
CASAEGSYNSPLHF | TGTGCCAGCGCGGAGGGCTCCTATAATTCACCCCTCCACTTT | TRBV7-9 | . | TRBJ1-6 | .
CASTFGLAGYNEQFF | TGTGCCAGCACCTTCGGACTAGCGGGGTACAATGAGCAGTTCTTC | TRBV7-8 | TRBD2 | TRBJ2-1 | many
CASTHPGASYEQYF | TGTGCCAGCACCCACCCGGGAGCGTCCTACGAGCAGTACTTC | TRBV11-2 | . | TRBJ2-7 | few
CAVPKGGTGELFF | TGTGCCGTCCCGAAGGGGGGCACCGGGGAGCTGTTTTTT | TRBV7-9 | . | TRBJ2-2 | many
CASSRQFIRDTQYF | TGTGCCAGCAGCCGACAGTTCATACGTGATACGCAGTATTTT | TRBV7-2 | . | TRBJ2-3 | many
CASNHGPATGNEQFF | TGTGCCAGCAACCATGGGCCGGCTACGGGCAATGAGCAGTTCTTC | TRBV7-9 | . | TRBJ2-1 | many
CASSQSGGRGAYEQYF | TGCGCCAGCAGTCAATCGGGGGGACGGGGGGCATACGAGCAGTACTTC | TRBV23-1 | . | TRBJ2-7 | many
CASSFSSGNLAKNIQYF | TGTGCCAGCAGTTTTTCTAGCGGGAACCTAGCCAAAAACATTCAGTACTTC | TRBV6-2/TRBV6-3 | TRBD2 | TRBJ2-4 | few
CASSHTNTEAFF | TGCGCCAGCAGCCACACGAACACTGAAGCTTTCTTT | TRBV4-1 | . | TRBJ1-1 | many
CASRGLSGANVLTF | TGCGCCAGCAGAGGACTGTCTGGGGCCAACGTCCTGACTTTC | TRBV5-1 | . | TRBJ2-6 | many
CASSYSEQTSYNEQFF | TGTGCCAGCAGTTACAGTGAGCAGACCTCCTACAATGAGCAGTTCTTC | TRBV6-2/TRBV6-3 | . | TRBJ2-1 | many
CASSFRRAGGEDEQYF | TGTGCCAGCAGTTTCCGCCGGGCAGGGGGCGAGGACGAGCAGTACTTC | TRBV12-3/TRBV12-4 | TRBD1 | TRBJ2-7 | many
CAISERRGGGYTF | TGTGCCATCAGTGAACGGAGGGGGGGAGGCTACACCTTC | TRBV10-3 | . | TRBJ1-2 | few
CASSPGTSGRGNEQFF | TGTGCCAGCTCACCAGGGACTAGCGGGAGAGGCAATGAGCAGTTCTTC | TRBV18 | TRBD2 | TRBJ2-1 | .
CASSQSGQARDTQYF | TGCGCCAGCAGTCAATCCGGGCAGGCAAGGGATACGCAGTATTTT | TRBV23-1 | . | TRBJ2-3 | .
CASSEGDRAWSPLHF | TGCGCCAGCAGCGAAGGGGACAGGGCCTGGTCACCCCTCCACTTT | TRBV4-3 | TRBD1 | TRBJ1-6 | many
CASSVTGGSTDTQYF | TGTGCCAGCAGTGTGACAGGCGGGTCCACAGATACGCAGTATTTT | TRBV27 | . | TRBJ2-3 | many
CAWSTRRWALLLGSSYEQYF | TGTGCCTGGAGTACCCGACGATGGGCCCTTCTCCTCGGGAGCTCCTACGAGCAGTACTTC | TRBV30 | . | TRBJ2-7 | many
CASSPKGQGPYNEQFF | TGTGCCAGCAGCCCGAAGGGACAGGGACCCTACAATGAGCAGTTCTTC | TRBV11-2 | TRBD1 | TRBJ2-1 | many